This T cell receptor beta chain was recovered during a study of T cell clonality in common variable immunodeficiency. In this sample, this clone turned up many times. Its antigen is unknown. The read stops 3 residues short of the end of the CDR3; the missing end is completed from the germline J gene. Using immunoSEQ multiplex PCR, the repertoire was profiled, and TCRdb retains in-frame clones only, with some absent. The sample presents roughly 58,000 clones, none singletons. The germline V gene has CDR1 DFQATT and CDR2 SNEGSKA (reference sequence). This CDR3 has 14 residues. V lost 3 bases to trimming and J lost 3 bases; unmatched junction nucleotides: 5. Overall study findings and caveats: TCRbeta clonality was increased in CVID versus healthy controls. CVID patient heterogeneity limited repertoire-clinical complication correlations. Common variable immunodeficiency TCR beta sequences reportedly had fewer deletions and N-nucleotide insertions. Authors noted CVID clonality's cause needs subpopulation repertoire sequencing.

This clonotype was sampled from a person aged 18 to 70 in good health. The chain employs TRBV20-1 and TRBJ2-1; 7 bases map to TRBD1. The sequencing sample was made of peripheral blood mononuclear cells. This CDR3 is CSASIGTDYNEQFF. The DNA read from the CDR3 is TGCAGTGCTAGCATTGGGACAGACTACAATGAG.